This T cell receptor (beta chain) was sequenced during a study of T cell clonality in common variable immunodeficiency. CVID and control samples used equivalent genomic DNA input. Measured with immunoSEQ multiplex PCR; TCRdb has only the in-frame clones, and not every one. The sample has about 40,000 clones, none seen only once. Overall study findings and caveats: The cause of increased CVID clonality remains unclear without subpopulation sequencing.

The sample holds a few counts of this clone. Its antigen remains unknown. The sequenced fragment ends 3 residues before the CDR3 boundary, so the rest is inferred from the germline J gene. V shed 8 bases, J shed 1 base, and the junction held 8 bases outside the gene matches. Germline V lookup: CDR1 LNHDA, CDR2 SQIVND (reference sequence). The CDR3 is 14 amino acids. Both groups were predominantly of Caucasian heritage. Sequenced: peripheral blood mononuclear cells. The V call is TRBV19, the J call TRBJ2-7, with 7 bases lining up with TRBD1. The clonotype originates from a person aged 18-70 years in good health. This CDR3 is CASALTGQSYEQYF. CDR3 bases read: TGTGCCAGTGCCCTCACGGGACAGTCCTACGAG.